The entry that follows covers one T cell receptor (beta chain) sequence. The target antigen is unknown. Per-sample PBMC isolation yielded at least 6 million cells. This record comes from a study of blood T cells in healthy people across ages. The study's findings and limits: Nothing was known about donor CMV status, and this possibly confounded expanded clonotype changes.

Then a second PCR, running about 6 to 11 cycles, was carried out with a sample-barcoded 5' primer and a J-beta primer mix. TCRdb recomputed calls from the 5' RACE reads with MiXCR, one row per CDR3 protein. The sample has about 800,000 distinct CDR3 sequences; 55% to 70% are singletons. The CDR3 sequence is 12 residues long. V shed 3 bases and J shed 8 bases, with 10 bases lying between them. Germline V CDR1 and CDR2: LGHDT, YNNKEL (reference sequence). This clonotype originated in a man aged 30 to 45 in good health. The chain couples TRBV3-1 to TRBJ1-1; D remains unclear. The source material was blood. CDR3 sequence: CASSHGTPEAFF. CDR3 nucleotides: TGTGCCAGCAGCCATGGCACCCCCGAAGCTTTCTTT.